The 12 T cell receptor beta chains below come from one sample, sequenced in a study of T cell responses to AZD1222 COVID-19 vaccine. Generated by immunoSEQ multiplex PCR, the TCRdb table keeps only in-frame clones and is missing some. The table shows around 140,000 clones, with 92% occurring only once. The starting material was peripheral blood, obtained on day 0 of AZD1222 vaccination. The receptors come from an adult in good health.

In regard to this clone: Different DNA sequences within this sample yield the same CDR3. This sequence joins TRBV2 and TRBJ2-3, with a possible D match to TRBD1 (5 bases). V was pared by 3 bases and J by 0 bases, with 7 bases between. Germline-derived CDR1 and CDR2 are SNHLY and FYNNEI. The CDR3 is 14 residues long. CDR3 bases: TGTGCCAGCAGTGAGGGGCTTAGCACAGATACGCAGTATTTT. Translating it yields CASSEGLSTDTQYF.

This clone was observed once. This chain links TRBV5-1 with TRBJ2-1, with 8 bases matching TRBD2. J gave up 2 bases and V 6 bases, and 7 bases lay outside the gene matches. CDR3 length: 15 residues. Germline V gives CDR1 SGHRS, CDR2 YFSETQ. CDR3 protein: CASTALAGPYNEQFF. CDR3 DNA sequence: TGCGCCAGCACGGCTTTAGCGGGACCCTACAATGAGCAGTTCTTC.

V and J are TRBV6-5 and TRBJ1-4; D is undetermined. Germline loops: CDR1 MNHEY, CDR2 SVGAGI. The length of the CDR3 is 15 residues. V lost 6 bases and J 4 bases, leaving 15 bases between the germline ends. CDR3 nucleotide sequence: TGTGCCAGCAGGCCTTCGGTGGGTTTTAATGAAAAACTGTTTTTT. It is translated as CASRPSVGFNEKLFF.

The chain recombines TRBV19 with TRBJ1-1, with 9 bases aligning to TRBD1. The CDR3 totals 16 residues. The germline V gene has CDR1 LNHDA and CDR2 SQIVND (reference sequence). The trim removed 4 bases at V and 0 bases at J, leaving 6 bases unmatched. The CDR3 protein is CASSTGQGEVNTEAFF. CDR3 DNA: TGTGCCAGTAGTACGGGACAGGGAGAGGTGAACACTGAAGCTTTCTTT.

This clone was picked up one time. The chain has TRBV15 and TRBJ2-3; 7 bases line up with TRBD1. The CDR3 sequence is 14 residues long. Germline V lookup: CDR1 LNHNV, CDR2 YYDKDF (reference sequence). With V trimmed by 0 bases and J by 3 bases, 0 bases remained unmatched. Here the CDR3 reads CATSRETGTDTQYF. CDR3 nucleotide sequence: TGTGCCACCAGCAGAGAGACAGGGACAGATACGCAGTATTTT.

This clone showed up just a few times. This chain links TRBV6-1 with TRBJ1-5, with 10 bases lining up with TRBD1. V trimming: 3 bases; J trimming: 7 bases; junction bases outside the gene matches: 6. CDR3 length: 15 amino acids. Germline assignment: CDR1 MNHNS and CDR2 SASEGT. The CDR3 nucleotides read TGTGCCAGCAGTGAGGGGGACAGGGGTGGACAGCCCCAGCATTTT. It codes for CASSEGDRGGQPQHF.

This chain joins TRBV6-5 and TRBJ1-5; weak D call: TRBD1 (6 bases). The V gene lost 7 bases and the J gene lost 6 bases, with 13 bases spanning the gap. CDR1 and CDR2 from the germline V gene are MNHEY and SVGAGI. This CDR3 has 13 residues. The CDR3 DNA reads as TGTGCCAGCACGGACAGTGGCCGTCAGCCCCAGCATTTT. It specifies CASTDSGRQPQHF.

The V call is TRBV6-1, the J call TRBJ1-2, with a weak D call TRBD1 (6 bases). The CDR3 is 12 residues long. The germline V gene has CDR1 MNHNS and CDR2 SASEGT. V shed 3 bases and J shed 8 bases, with 10 bases lying between them. This chain's CDR3 is CASSEQGSGYTF. For the CDR3, the DNA is TGTGCCAGCAGTGAGCAGGGGAGCGGCTACACCTTC.

The rearrangement links TRBV4-1 to TRBJ2-5; D gene unclear. This CDR3 is 16 amino acids long. Deletions cut 3 bases from V and 0 bases from J, with 14 bases between. Germline CDR1 reads MGHRA; CDR2 reads YSYEKL. Here the CDR3 reads CASSQLLVLYQETQYF. The CDR3 DNA follows: TGCGCCAGCAGCCAGCTACTCGTCTTGTACCAAGAGACCCAGTACTTC.

The chain employs TRBV4-1 and TRBJ1-3, with TRBD1 matching over 9 bases. The V segment lost 4 bases and the J segment 4 bases; nucleotides outside the gene matches: 8. This CDR3 is built from 16 residues. Germline values: CDR1 MGHRA, CDR2 YSYEKL. The DNA for the CDR3 is TGCGCCAGCAGCCCCGCGGGGACAGGGTTAGGAAACACCATATATTTT. Protein: CASSPAGTGLGNTIYF.

The chain is built from TRBV28 and TRBJ1-2, with unresolved D. The germline V gene has CDR1 MDHEN and CDR2 SYDVKM. The CDR3 runs 14 residues. The V end lost 3 bases, the J end lost 4 bases, and 12 bases lay between the germline ends. This CDR3 is CASSFIPGIYGYTF. The CDR3 nucleotides are TGTGCCAGCAGTTTTATCCCAGGCATCTATGGCTACACCTTC.

This chain links TRBV21-1 with TRBJ2-3; the D segment call TRBD2 is taken from the table without a DNA check. TRBV21-1 is designated a pseudogene. CDR3 size: 13 residues. The CDR3 coding sequence is TGTGCCAGCGCGGTACCTAGCGGGGGTACGCAGTATTTT. Its translation: CASAVPSGGTQYF.